The clone carrying this TCR beta chain occurred a few times. The sample belongs to a study of cytomegalovirus exposure and HLA in healthy donors. On the study more broadly: Earlier results showed 90 million to 130 million unique TCR beta sequences derived from about 179 million T cells.

The CDR3 has 13 amino acids. V lost 1 base and J lost 10; bases outside the gene matches: 5. Germline V gives CDR1 LGHNA, CDR2 YSLEER. 60 Vbeta and 13 Jbeta primers were used in PCR. In the authors' methods: About 10 million of 80 million to 85 million unique TCR beta chains were shared, per a later count. Libraries were prepared by immunoSEQ multiplex PCR; TCRdb keeps only in-frame clonotypes and omits some of them. That table is the source of V, J and clone size, and D and trimming were worked out from the DNA. The data contain roughly 110,000 clones, 74% of them singletons. The TCR originated in a woman in her thirties or forties in good health and CMV-seropositive. The chain joins TRBV4-3 to TRBJ1-1; 8 nucleotides align to TRBD1. The sequenced sample was PBMCs. The CDR3, as DNA: TGCGCCAGCAGCCAAGGACAACAGGGGGGAGCTTTCTTT. Translating it yields CASSQGQQGGAFF.